The rows below give T cell receptor beta chains drawn from one sample of a study of OX40 agonist ivuxolimab in advanced cancers. Method: immunoSEQ multiplex PCR; TCRdb's copy keeps in-frame clones and lacks some. The repertoire holds some 80,000 clones, with around nine tenths as singletons. Sequenced material: CD4+ or CD8+ T cells sorted from blood, taken in a trial of the OX40 agonist ivuxolimab. The origin of the receptors is an adult with an advanced solid tumor such as melanoma, head and neck, liver or kidney cancer. CDR3s include the opening cysteine and the closing phenylalanine or tryptophan. D genes are given only for firm matches. Rows may omit the clone size; those that give it use once, few, many or a size class.

DNA	CDR3	J	D	V	size
TGTGCCATCTCCCCCTCGCCAGACTATGGCTACACCTTC	CAISPSPDYGYTF	TRBJ1-2	.	TRBV6-6	once
TGTGCCAGCAGTTACCCCACAGGAACGGGAGCCGGGGAGCTGTTTTTT	CASSYPTGTGAGELFF	TRBJ2-2	.	TRBV6-5	.
TGTGCCAGCAGTTACGGTAGCGGGGAGCTGTTTTTT	CASSYGSGELFF	TRBJ2-2	.	TRBV6-6	.
TGTGCCTGGAGTGGTAATAGCAATCAGCCCCAGCATTTT	CAWSGNSNQPQHF	TRBJ1-5	.	TRBV30	.
TGTGCCAGTGTACTAGCGGGAGTCTCCTACGAGCAGTACTTC	CASVLAGVSYEQYF	TRBJ2-7	TRBD2	TRBV6-6	.
TGTGCCAGCTTAGAAGGGGCCGCCAATCAGCCCCAGCATTTT	CASLEGAANQPQHF	TRBJ1-5	.	TRBV2	.
TGTGCCAGCAGTTTTGAGGGTGGCTACACCTTC	CASSFEGGYTF	TRBJ1-2	.	TRBV28	.
TGCAGTGCTACAACAGGGTCTACCGCTTTCTTT	CSATTGSTAFF	TRBJ1-1	.	TRBV20-1	.
TGTGCCAGCAGTTACTCAGGGGGCAGGACCGGGGAGCTGTTTTTT	CASSYSGGRTGELFF	TRBJ2-2	TRBD1	TRBV6-5	.
TGTGCCAGTAGTTTATTGGGACAGGTATTTGGAAACACCATATATTTT	CASSLLGQVFGNTIYF	TRBJ1-3	TRBD1	TRBV19	once
TGTGCCTGGAGTGTACTTCGGACAGGGGGCCATGGCTACACCTTC	CAWSVLRTGGHGYTF	TRBJ1-2	TRBD1	TRBV30	.
TGTGCCAGCAGTGCCCGACAGGGGGGCTACACCTTC	CASSARQGGYTF	TRBJ1-2	TRBD1	TRBV6-5	.
TGCGCCAGCATTCCGGCGGGGGCGGACTACGAGCAGTACTTC	CASIPAGADYEQYF	TRBJ2-7	.	TRBV10-2	.
TGTGCCAGCAGCTTAGAGGGGGCAGTCCGGGGACAGCCCCAGCATTTT	CASSLEGAVRGQPQHF	TRBJ1-5	TRBD1	TRBV7-2	once
TGCGCCAGCAGTGCCATAAGACTGGCAGAGGGGGGACGGCAGTACTTC	CASSAIRLAEGGRQYF	TRBJ2-7	.	TRBV10-1	.
TGTGCCAGTTCTAAAGGGTCCCCCTACAATGAGCAGTTCTTC	CASSKGSPYNEQFF	TRBJ2-1	.	TRBV27	.
TGTGCCAGTAGTATGGCCAATGCTAACTATGGCTACACCTTC	CASSMANANYGYTF	TRBJ1-2	.	TRBV19	.
TGTGCCTGGAGTAAGGGGGTTGTCAGCAATCAGCCCCAGCATTTT	CAWSKGVVSNQPQHF	TRBJ1-5	.	TRBV30	.
TGTGCCAGCAGCATAGGACTAGCGGGGGATGAGCAGTTCTTC	CASSIGLAGDEQFF	TRBJ2-1	TRBD2	TRBV11-3	.
TGCGCCAGCAGCCAAGATCAGGGGTTCTCCTACGAGCAGTACTTC	CASSQDQGFSYEQYF	TRBJ2-7	.	TRBV4-3	.
TGTGCCAGCAGCCCGGGACTAGTGAGCAATGAGCAGTTCTTC	CASSPGLVSNEQFF	TRBJ2-1	TRBD2	TRBV7-2	.
TGCGCCAGCAGCCAACTAGGGACAGGGAGGACTGAAGCTTTCTTT	CASSQLGTGRTEAFF	TRBJ1-1	TRBD1	TRBV4-1	.